Described below is a single T cell receptor beta chain sequence and its context. This CDR3 region has 18 residues. The junction had 4 bases not matched to a gene; V was cut back by 0 bases and J by 3 bases. The germline V gene encodes CDR1 ENHRY and CDR2 SYGVKD. This entry is derived from a study of T cells after yellow fever vaccination. Template-switching 5'RACE yielded the TCR cDNA; a universal primer site and UMIs were added in the process. TCRdb analysed the 5' RACE reads with MiXCR anew, one entry per CDR3 protein. The table records more than 450,000 distinct CDR3 sequences, roughly 22% of them present only once.

The J gene is TRBJ2-3, the V gene TRBV10-3; 15 positions match TRBD2. The receptor comes from a young man who received the YFV17D yellow fever vaccine. The sample in question was PBMCs, obtained approximately 20 days after the first yellow fever vaccination. CDR3 nucleotides: TGTGCCATCAGTGAGTCCCGGACTAGCGGGGGGGCTACAGATACGCAGTATTTT. Its translation: CAISESRTSGGATDTQYF.